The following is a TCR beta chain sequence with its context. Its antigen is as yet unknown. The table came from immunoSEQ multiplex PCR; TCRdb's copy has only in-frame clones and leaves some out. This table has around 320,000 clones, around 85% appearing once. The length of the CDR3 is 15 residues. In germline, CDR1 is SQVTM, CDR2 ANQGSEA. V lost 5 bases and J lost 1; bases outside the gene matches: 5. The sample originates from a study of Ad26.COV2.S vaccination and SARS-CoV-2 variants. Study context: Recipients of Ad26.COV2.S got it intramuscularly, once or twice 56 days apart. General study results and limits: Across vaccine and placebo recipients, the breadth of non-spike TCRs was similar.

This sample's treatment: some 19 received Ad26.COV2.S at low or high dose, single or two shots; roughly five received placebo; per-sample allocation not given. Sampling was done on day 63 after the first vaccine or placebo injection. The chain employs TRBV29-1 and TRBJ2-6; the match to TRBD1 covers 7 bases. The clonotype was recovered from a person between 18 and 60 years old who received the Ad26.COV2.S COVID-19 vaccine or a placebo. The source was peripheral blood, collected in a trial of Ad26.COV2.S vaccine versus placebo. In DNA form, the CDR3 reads TGCAGCGTTTATCACAGGGGATCTGGGGCCAACGTCCTGACTTTC. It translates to CSVYHRGSGANVLTF.